The subject of this entry is one TCR beta chain. This clone is a singleton in its sample. What this receptor recognizes is not known. The sample holds no much larger clone one base away, and base qualities are not on file. The trial excluded patients who had a history of autoimmune disease or were on systemic immunosuppression. In every dose cohort, peripheral blood was drawn for TCR sequencing at baseline, cycle 4 day 1, and cycle 7 day 1. The samples were taken from a phase I, first-in-human, multicenter, open-label dose-escalation trial of ivuxolimab. The trial enrolled adults with locally advanced or metastatic head and neck squamous cell, hepatocellular, melanoma or renal cell carcinoma. CD4+ and CD8+ T cells were sorted separately from peripheral blood before TCR sequencing. The source of the sample is a study of OX40 agonist ivuxolimab in advanced cancers. Context from the whole study: Ivuxolimab was an agonistic, fully human IgG2 monoclonal antibody directed against OX40 (CD134), a costimulatory receptor. Among the 52 dose-escalation patients, approximately 20 had hepatocellular carcinoma, some 15 melanoma, 9 renal cell carcinoma and 9 head and neck cancer. A male proportion of around 80% and a mean age of roughly 55 years, ranging from about 20 to 79, were recorded for the dose-escalation cohort. Prior anti-PD-1, anti-PD-L1 or anti-CTLA-4 therapy was permitted, and checkpoint inhibitors had been received by approximately 39% of dose-escalation patients. Partial responses occurred in three dose-escalation patients, of whom one had hepatocellular carcinoma and two had cutaneous melanoma. The monotherapy dose-escalation portion (N = 52 patients) of the phase I ivuxolimab trial is reported in the paper. Intravenous ivuxolimab was administered to patients every 2 weeks at six dose levels: 0.01, 0.1, 0.3, 1.5, 3 and 10 mg/kg. Peripheral TCRbeta sequencing aimed to test whether ivuxolimab altered TCR sequence diversity and caused clonal T-cell expansion. The investigation overall reported the following: The antigen specificity of the peripheral T cells that underwent clonal expansion was not determined. At doses of 0.1 to 3.0 mg/kg, clonal expansion of both CD4+ and CD8+ T cells in blood was seen between baseline and week 6. In partial responders in the 0.1-3.0 mg/kg groups, normalized peripheral clonal expansion was found to be among the lowest, especially among CD8+ T cells. Low levels of normalized T-cell clonal expansion were also seen in some nonresponding patients. After ivuxolimab, more expanded clones were found on average in CD8+ T cells than in CD4+ T cells.

For sequencing of the TCRbeta CDR3 region, genomic DNA was extracted from the sorted cells. TCRbeta CDR3 regions were sequenced using the immunoSEQ Assay. TCRdb carries this immuneACCESS record with in-frame sequences only. Its versions omit some clonotypes, under half of them owing to an unresolved V gene in the studies checked, with the rest unexplained. The sample table shows over 50,000 clones, and roughly 87% are seen once. In total, the top ten clones hold approximately 5.4% of the sample. The CDR3, cysteine through phenylalanine, is 13 amino acids long. CDR3 DNA is the only sequence kept; it has 39 bases, read in frame from the first base. As encoded in the germline V gene, CDR1 is SGHAT while CDR2 is FQNNGV. A distance of 11 bases separates the germline ends of V and J, which lose 6 bases and 3 bases respectively.

This sequence uses TRBV11-2 and TRBJ1-1, with TRBD1 tentatively as D gene (5 bases match). The material sequenced was CD4+ or CD8+ T cells sorted from blood, taken in a trial of the OX40 agonist ivuxolimab. The sequence was collected from an adult with an advanced solid tumor such as melanoma, head and neck, liver or kidney cancer. The CDR3 region has the sequence CASSPQVYTEAFF. The bases read TGTGCCAGCAGTCCACAGGTGTACACTGAAGCTTTCTTT.